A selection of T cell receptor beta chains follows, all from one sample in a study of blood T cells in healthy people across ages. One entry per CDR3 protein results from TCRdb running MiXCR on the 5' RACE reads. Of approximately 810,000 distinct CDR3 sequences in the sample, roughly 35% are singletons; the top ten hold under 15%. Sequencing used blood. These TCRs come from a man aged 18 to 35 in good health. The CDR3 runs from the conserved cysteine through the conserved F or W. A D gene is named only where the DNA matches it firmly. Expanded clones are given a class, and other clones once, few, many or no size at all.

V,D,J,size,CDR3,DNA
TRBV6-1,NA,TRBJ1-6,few,CASLLSDSPLHF,TGTGCCAGCCTATTGAGCGATTCACCCCTCCACTTT
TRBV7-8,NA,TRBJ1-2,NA,CASSSPVPSSVYGYTF,TGTGCCAGCAGCTCACCCGTCCCCTCATCCGTCTATGGCTACACCTTC
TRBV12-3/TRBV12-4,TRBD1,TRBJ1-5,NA,CASSLPRTGGGNQPQHF,TGTGCCAGCAGTTTACCCCGGACAGGGGGGGGGAATCAGCCCCAGCATTTT
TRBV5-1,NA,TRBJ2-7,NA,CASSWGDRTSVGDEQYF,TGCGCCAGCAGCTGGGGTGACAGGACTAGTGTCGGAGACGAGCAGTACTTC
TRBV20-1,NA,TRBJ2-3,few,CSARDPRGAGTDTQYF,TGCAGTGCTAGAGATCCGCGAGGGGCGGGCACAGATACGCAGTATTTT
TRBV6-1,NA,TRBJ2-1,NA,CASSEGHPNEQFF,TGTGCCAGCAGTGAGGGACATCCCAATGAGCAGTTCTTC
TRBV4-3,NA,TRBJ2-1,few,CASSQEQPGLYNEQFF,TGCGCCAGCAGCCAAGAACAACCGGGACTCTACAATGAGCAGTTCTTC
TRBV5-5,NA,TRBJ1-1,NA,CASSPTGTLNTEAFF,TGTGCCAGCAGCCCCACCGGGACACTCAACACTGAAGCTTTCTTT
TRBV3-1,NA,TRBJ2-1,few,CASSQDRPREQFF,TGTGCCAGCAGCCAAGATCGGCCCAGGGAGCAGTTCTTC
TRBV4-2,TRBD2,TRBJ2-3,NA,CASSQGQRGDPNTQYF,TGTGCCAGCAGCCAAGGCCAGCGGGGGGACCCGAATACGCAGTATTTT
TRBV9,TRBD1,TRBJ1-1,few,CASSARDRGTEAFF,TGTGCCAGCAGCGCCCGGGACAGGGGCACTGAAGCTTTCTTT
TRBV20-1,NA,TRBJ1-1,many,CSARDPAPGGTFF,TGCAGTGCTAGAGATCCGGCGCCCGGGGGGACTTTCTTT
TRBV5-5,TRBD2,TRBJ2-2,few,CASSWRGATINTGELFF,TGTGCCAGCAGTTGGCGGGGGGCCACTATTAACACCGGGGAGCTGTTTTTT
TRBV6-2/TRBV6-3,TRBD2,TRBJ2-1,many,CASSYSPSGGLYNEQFF,TGTGCCAGCAGTTACTCACCTAGCGGGGGCCTCTACAATGAGCAGTTCTTC
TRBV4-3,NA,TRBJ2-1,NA,CASSHSPTGPLFF,TGCGCCAGCAGCCACTCCCCTACCGGGCCATTGTTCTTC
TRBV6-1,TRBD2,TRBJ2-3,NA,CASTGTSGTFTDTQYF,TGTGCCAGCACTGGGACTAGCGGGACCTTCACAGATACGCAGTATTTT
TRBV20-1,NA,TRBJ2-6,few,CSAANFRSGANVLTF,TGCAGTGCTGCCAATTTTAGATCCGGGGCCAACGTCCTGACTTTC
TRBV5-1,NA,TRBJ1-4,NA,CASSPSDFSTNEKLFF,TGCGCCAGCAGTCCCTCGGACTTTTCAACTAATGAAAAACTGTTTTTT
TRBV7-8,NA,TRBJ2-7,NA,CASSLVDTDYEQYF,TGTGCCAGCAGCTTAGTTGACACAGACTACGAGCAGTACTTC
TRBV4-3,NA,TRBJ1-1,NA,CASSLDRPEMNTEAFF,TGCGCCAGCAGCCTCGACCGTCCGGAAATGAACACTGAAGCTTTCTTT
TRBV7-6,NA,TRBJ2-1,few,CASSPPGGNNEQFF,TGTGCCAGCAGCCCTCCAGGGGGGAACAATGAGCAGTTCTTC
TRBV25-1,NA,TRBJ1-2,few,CASSARAMGYGYTF,TGTGCCAGCAGTGCGAGGGCGATGGGGTATGGCTACACCTTC
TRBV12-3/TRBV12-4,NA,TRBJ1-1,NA,CASNLREKEKAFF,TGTGCCAGCAATCTGCGGGAGAAGGAAAAAGCTTTCTTT
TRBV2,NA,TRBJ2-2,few,CASSVNPANTGELFF,TGTGCCAGCAGTGTGAACCCGGCCAACACCGGGGAGCTGTTTTTT
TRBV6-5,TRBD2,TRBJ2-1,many,CASSLGLAEGNEQFF,TGTGCCAGCAGCCTTGGACTAGCGGAGGGGAATGAGCAGTTCTTC
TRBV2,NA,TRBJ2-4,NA,CASSDVGVAKNIQYF,TGTGCCAGCAGTGACGTTGGCGTTGCCAAAAACATTCAGTACTTC